Here is one T cell receptor (beta chain) with its context. Sequencing libraries for TCR beta were prepared with iRepertoire HTBI primers and Arm-PCR of CDR3 regions. TCRdb re-called the multiplex PCR reads through MiXCR, storing one row per CDR3 protein. In the table there are 420,000 or so distinct CDR3 sequences, roughly 17% of which are singletons. This sample stems from a study of regulatory T cells in long-lasting Graves disease. Described time point: newly diagnosed GD, antithyroid drugs for less than 3 months. Researchers made the TCR library from RNA that was extracted from PBMCs. Criteria from the American Thyroid Association guidelines were applied to diagnose Graves' disease. Germline assignment: CDR1 DFQATT and CDR2 SNEGSKA (reference sequence). The CDR3 sequence is 14 residues long. V trimming: 6 bases; J trimming: 1 base; junction bases outside the gene matches: 5. The sample also formed part of further work on T cells in Graves' hyperthyroidism and ophthalmopathy.

The specimen comprised peripheral blood mononuclear cells (PBMCs), sampled at new diagnosis, from a patient treated with antithyroid drugs. The rearrangement links TRBV20-1 to TRBJ2-2; 7 bases are a match to TRBD2. The receptor's source is a young woman with Graves disease. The CDR3 loop reads CSARGSVNTGELFF. The CDR3 bases are TGCAGTGCGCGGGGGAGTGTGAACACCGGGGAGCTGTTTTTT.